A single sample gave rise to the 21 T cell receptor beta chains below, sequenced in a study of OX40 agonist ivuxolimab in advanced cancers. Assay: immunoSEQ multiplex PCR; the TCRdb copy retains only in-frame clones and omits some. This sample has 50,000 or so clones, with approximately 83% found just once. Sequenced here: CD4+ or CD8+ T cells sorted from blood, sampled in a trial of the OX40 agonist ivuxolimab. The receptors derive from an adult with an advanced solid tumor such as melanoma, head and neck, liver or kidney cancer.

This clone was recorded only once. The chain couples TRBV6-6 to TRBJ1-2; the D is unclear. Trimming took 5 bases from V and 8 from J, leaving 18 bases between them. CDR3 length equals 14 residues. CDR1 MNHNY and CDR2 SVGAGI come from the germline V gene (reference sequence). CDR3 residues: CASSVPSPYVGYTF. The CDR3 DNA is TGTGCCAGCAGTGTACCTAGTCCTTATGTCGGCTACACCTTC.

The CDR3 DNA is TGTGCCAGCAGTGAGCAACACAGCAATCAGCCCCAGCATTTT. Residues: CASSEQHSNQPQHF. This chain uses TRBV6-5 with TRBJ1-5; D is unclear. Trimming took off 5 bases at V and 1 base at J, with 9 bases between the two ends. The CDR3 has 14 amino acids. Germline V gene data show CDR1 as MNHEY and CDR2 as SVGAGI.

The count of this clone is one. The chain carries TRBV6-5 and TRBJ1-5; weak D call: TRBD1 (6 bases). The CDR3 runs to 15 residues. Germline V CDR1 and CDR2: MNHEY, SVGAGI. V lost 6 bases and J 6 bases, leaving 18 bases between the germline ends. The CDR3 loop is CASRGWEGDSQPQHF. The CDR3 DNA sequence: TGTGCCAGCAGGGGGTGGGAGGGGGATAGTCAGCCCCAGCATTTT.

The gene calls are TRBV27 and TRBJ1-1; no firm D call. The CDR3 spans 15 residues. Trimming cost V 1 base and J 0 bases, with 9 bases left between them. Germline V gene lookup returns CDR1 MNHEY and CDR2 SMNVEV (reference sequence). The CDR3 spells CASSLYGLMNTEAFF. Here the CDR3 DNA reads TGTGCCAGCAGTTTATATGGGTTAATGAACACTGAAGCTTTCTTT.

This clone was counted only a few times. This chain connects TRBV2 to TRBJ1-2; D remains ambiguous. V dropped 6 bases and J dropped 4 bases, with 6 bases sitting between them. CDR3 length: 11 residues. CDR1 is SNHLY, CDR2 FYNNEI, per germline. The CDR3 nucleotides are TGTGCCAGCAGGATGGGCTATGGCTACACCTTC. This codes for CASRMGYGYTF.

The rearrangement uses TRBV4-3 and TRBJ2-7; 11 positions match TRBD2. CDR3 length: 15 amino acids. CDR1 and CDR2 (germline): LGHNA, YSLEER. V dropped 3 bases and J dropped 6; count of bases not matched to a gene: 7. As DNA, the CDR3 is TGCGCCAGCAGCCACCTAGCGGGGGGCGAGTCCGAGCAGTACTTC. Its translation: CASSHLAGGESEQYF.

The CDR3: CASSLDGSPLHF. The CDR3 DNA is TGTGCCAGCAGCTTAGATGGTTCACCCCTCCACTTT. The genes are TRBV11-3 and TRBJ1-6, with no clear D. Trimming left V 0 bases short and J 9 bases short, with 3 bases between. Germline V lookup: CDR1 SGHNT, CDR2 YENEEA. The CDR3 length is 12 residues. Drawing the rest from reference TRBV11-3 and TRBJ1-6, the complete variable domain is EAGVVQSPRYKIIEKKQPVAFWCNPISGHNTLYWYLQNLGQGPELLIRYENEEAVDDSQLPKDRFSAERLKGVDSTLKIQPAELGDSAVYLCASSLDGSPLHFGNGTRLTVT.

The rearrangement links TRBV5-1 to TRBJ2-1; 9 nucleotides line up with TRBD1. The CDR3 sequence is 15 residues long. Germline V gene data show CDR1 as SGHRS and CDR2 as YFSETQ. V was clipped by 4 bases and J by 12 bases; unmatched bases: 14. The CDR3 DNA sequence: TGCGCCAGCAGCCGTTGGACAGGGGCCGAGGAGGGGCAGTTCTTC. Translated, it gives CASSRWTGAEEGQFF.

This chain links TRBV28 with TRBJ2-7, with D possibly matching TRBD1 (6 bases). V gave up 2 bases and J gave up 1 base, with 9 bases separating them. CDR1 is MDHEN, CDR2 SYDVKM, per germline. CDR3 length: 14 residues. CDR3 sequence (DNA): TGTGCCAGCAGTTTAGTCGGGACATCCTACGAGCAGTACTTC. Translation: CASSLVGTSYEQYF.

The V call is TRBV7-9, the J call TRBJ2-5, with D possibly called TRBD1 or TRBD2 (5 bases each). The J call is in doubt because the DNA end fits TRBJ2-7 better. This CDR3 region has 14 residues. CDR1 SEHNR and CDR2 FQNEAQ come from the germline V gene (reference sequence). The CDR3 spells CASSSGTHPYEQYF. The CDR3 region has the DNA TGTGCCAGCAGCTCCGGGACGCACCCCTACGAGCAGTACTTC.

This chain uses TRBV27 with TRBJ2-7, with a possible D match to TRBD2 (7 bases). The germline gives CDR1 MNHEY, CDR2 SMNVEV (reference sequence). This CDR3 is 16 amino acids long. The V and J ends lost 1 base and 0 bases respectively, with 13 bases between them. CDR3 loop: CASSLLGGGSSYEQYF. The CDR3 DNA sequence: TGTGCCAGCAGTTTATTGGGGGGCGGGAGCTCCTACGAGCAGTACTTC.

This clone was seen more than once but under ten times. The genes are TRBV6-9 and TRBJ2-7; no reliable D call. V lost 4 bases and J 3 bases, leaving 4 bases between the germline ends. The germline V gene has CDR1 MNHGY and CDR2 SVAAGI. This CDR3 region has 11 residues. The CDR3 nucleotides read TGTGCCAGCAGTTCCTACTACGAGCAGTACTTC. Protein sequence: CASSSYYEQYF.

This CDR3 is CASSGLRGKSIEAFF. In DNA form, the CDR3 reads TGTGCCAGCAGTGGTCTTAGGGGAAAATCCATCGAAGCTTTCTTT. V is TRBV7-9 and J is TRBJ1-1, with a tentative D call TRBD1 (5 bases). The CDR3 covers 15 residues. V was trimmed by 6 bases and J by 8 bases, leaving 22 bases between them. CDR1 SEHNR and CDR2 FQNEAQ come from the germline V gene (reference sequence).

V is TRBV28 and J is TRBJ2-3; D unresolved. The CDR3 runs to 12 residues. Per germline, CDR1 MDHEN and CDR2 SYDVKM. V lost 5 bases and J lost 3, with 6 bases in between. The CDR3 nucleotides are TGTGCCAGCAGTAAAGAAACAGATACGCAGTATTTT. This codes for CASSKETDTQYF. The full variable domain, in which reference TRBV28 and TRBJ2-3 provide the parts outside the CDR3, is DVKVTQSSRYLVKRTGEKVFLECVQDMDHENMFWYRQDPGLGLRLIYFSYDVKMKEKGDIPEGYSVSREKKERFSLILESASTNQTSMYLCASSKETDTQYFGPGTRLTVL.

The chain has TRBV6-5 and TRBJ2-2; D remains ambiguous. The CDR3 sequence is 14 residues long. Germline lookup yields CDR1 MNHEY and CDR2 SVGAGI. V dropped 9 bases and J dropped 6 bases, with 17 bases sitting between them. Here the CDR3 reads CASRWASVAGELFF. The CDR3 nucleotides read TGTGCCAGTAGGTGGGCATCGGTCGCCGGGGAGCTGTTTTTT.

This chain joins TRBV10-2 and TRBJ2-2; no clear D. CDR1 and CDR2 from the germline V gene are WSHSY and SAAADI. V lost 3 bases and J 1 base, leaving 6 bases between the germline ends. The CDR3 spans 14 residues. Here the CDR3 reads CASSETENTGELFF. Here the CDR3 DNA reads TGCGCCAGCAGTGAAACAGAGAACACCGGGGAGCTGTTTTTT.

This clone appeared a single time. V usage is TRBV11-2 and J usage is TRBJ2-3; no firm D call. Germline V gene data show CDR1 as SGHAT and CDR2 as FQNNGV. Deletions cut 1 base from V and 0 bases from J, with 5 bases between. There are 14 residues in the CDR3. CDR3 DNA sequence: TGTGCCAGCAGCTTAGTGGATAGCACAGATACGCAGTATTTT. This encodes CASSLVDSTDTQYF.

The chain recombines TRBV9 with TRBJ2-5, with 9 bases lining up with TRBD1. The J call may be faulty, since TRBJ2-7 better matches the DNA end. The CDR3 totals 15 residues. CDR1 SGDLS and CDR2 YYNGEE come from the germline V gene. The CDR3 DNA is TGTGCCAGCAGCGTTACAGGGGGCCAGCCTGGCGAGCAGTACTTC. Translation: CASSVTGGQPGEQYF.

The chain uses TRBV7-8 and TRBJ2-6; D is unresolved. The CDR3 extends over 16 amino acids. V was cut by 1 base and J by 5 bases, with 12 bases left in between. Germline loops: CDR1 SGHVS, CDR2 FQNEAQ. CDR3 sequence (DNA): TGTGCCAGCAGCTTAGTAGTACTTGACCGGGCCAACGTCCTGACTTTC. Translated, it gives CASSLVVLDRANVLTF.

The chain employs TRBV19 and TRBJ2-7; no clear D. V gave up 1 base and J gave up 6 bases, with 16 bases separating them. Germline CDR1 is LNHDA and CDR2 is SQIVND (reference sequence). The CDR3 spans 15 residues. CDR3 sequence: CASSIGGRSGFEQYF. The CDR3 coding sequence is TGTGCCAGTAGTATAGGGGGTCGCTCGGGTTTCGAGCAGTACTTC.

CDR3 loop: CASSPTGVVSPLHF. The CDR3, as DNA: TGCGCCAGCAGCCCGACAGGGGTAGTATCACCCCTCCACTTT. This chain connects TRBV5-1 to TRBJ1-6; 8 bases fit TRBD1. This CDR3 is built from 14 residues. Germline assignment: CDR1 SGHRS and CDR2 YFSETQ. Trimming took 4 bases from V and 10 from J; bases not matched to a gene: 7.